The 25 T cell receptor beta chains below were found in one sample sequenced in a study of OX40 agonist ivuxolimab in advanced cancers. Method: immunoSEQ multiplex PCR; TCRdb's copy keeps in-frame clones and lacks some. The table has roughly 30,000 clones, approximately 91% seen once. The sequencing here drew on CD4+ or CD8+ T cells sorted from blood, taken in a trial of the OX40 agonist ivuxolimab. Receptors originate from an adult with an advanced solid tumor such as melanoma, head and neck, liver or kidney cancer.

The V and J genes are TRBV15 and TRBJ2-5; 9 positions match TRBD2. The J call could be wrong; TRBJ2-7 is a better fit for the DNA end. Germline V gene data show CDR1 as LNHNV and CDR2 as YYDKDF (reference sequence). The length of the CDR3 is 15 residues. The CDR3 reads CATSRDSGSSYEQYF. CDR3 nucleotide sequence: TGTGCCACCAGCAGAGATAGCGGGAGCTCCTACGAGCAGTACTTC.

The CDR3 DNA reads TGCAGCGTTGAATTGGAGATCGGCACAGATACGCAGTATTTT. This encodes CSVELEIGTDTQYF. The chain couples TRBV29-1 to TRBJ2-3, with D unresolved. The CDR3 length is 14 residues. The V and J ends lost 2 bases and 1 base respectively, with 10 bases between them. Looked up from germline, CDR1 is SQVTM and CDR2 is ANQGSEA.

The table lists this clone with a count of one. The chain has TRBV27 and TRBJ1-6, with D possibly being TRBD1 (6 bases). V lost 6 bases to trimming and J lost 9 bases, with 12 bases between them. The CDR3 contains 13 residues. CDR1 MNHEY and CDR2 SMNVEV come from the germline V gene (reference sequence). Written as DNA, the CDR3 is TGTGCCAGCAGGGCAGGGGAGGGTTCACCCCTCCACTTT. Translation gives CASRAGEGSPLHF.

This sequence joins TRBV6-1 and TRBJ2-5; D perhaps matches TRBD1 (6 bases). Germline values: CDR1 MNHNS, CDR2 SASEGT. CDR3 length: 15 amino acids. The V and J ends lost 6 bases and 2 bases respectively, with 16 bases between them. CDR3 loop: CASSKLDRKQETQYF. The DNA for the CDR3 is TGTGCCAGCAGCAAACTCGACAGGAAACAAGAGACCCAGTACTTC.

This chain joins TRBV27 and TRBJ1-5, with D uncertain. The CDR3 is 15 residues long. CDR1 is MNHEY and CDR2 is SMNVEV in the germline V gene (reference sequence). The germline V and J ends were trimmed by 2 bases and 0 bases, with 8 bases remaining between them. CDR3 amino acids: CASSLSLASNQPQHF. The CDR3 DNA is TGTGCCAGCAGTTTAAGCCTCGCTAGCAATCAGCCCCAGCATTTT.

This clone has only one observation. V usage is TRBV7-9 and J usage is TRBJ1-1; D remains unclear. Germline V gene data show CDR1 as SEHNR and CDR2 as FQNEAQ (reference sequence). CDR3 length: 13 amino acids. The V end was cut by 0 bases, the J end by 2 bases, with 4 bases between. CDR3 loop: CASSLADNTEAFF. CDR3 bases: TGTGCCAGCAGCTTAGCCGACAACACTGAAGCTTTCTTT.

In DNA form, the CDR3 reads TGTGCCAGCAGCGTCCCCGTAGCGGGAGGGCAAGACAATGAGCAGTTCTTC. Translation: CASSVPVAGGQDNEQFF. V and J are TRBV9 and TRBJ2-1, with 11 bases fitting TRBD2. Per germline, CDR1 SGDLS and CDR2 YYNGEE. This CDR3 spans 17 amino acids. J was trimmed by 5 bases and V by 2 bases; bases with no gene match: 9.

The chain is built from TRBV15 and TRBJ2-2, with D unclear. V lost 7 bases and J lost 0, with 3 bases in between. There are 12 residues in the CDR3. The germline CDR1 and CDR2 sequences are LNHNV and YYDKDF (reference sequence). Here the CDR3 reads CATTPNTGELFF. DNA for the CDR3: TGTGCCACCACTCCGAACACCGGGGAGCTGTTTTTT.

V usage is TRBV6-1 and J usage is TRBJ1-1, with D perhaps matching TRBD1 (6 bases). The CDR3 totals 17 residues. Trimming stripped 3 bases from V and 2 bases from J, with 19 bases between. Germline loops: CDR1 MNHNS, CDR2 SASEGT. The CDR3 spells CASSELAIQGLNTEAFF. In nucleotides, the CDR3 is TGTGCCAGCAGTGAGTTGGCGATACAGGGACTAAACACTGAAGCTTTCTTT.

This chain uses TRBV19 with TRBJ1-1; TRBD1 agrees at 9 bases. V shed 7 bases and J 4 bases; nucleotides not matched to a gene: 7. CDR1 and CDR2 (germline): LNHDA, SQIVND (reference sequence). The CDR3 contains 14 residues. The CDR3 region has the DNA TGTGCCAGTACCCGGGACAGGGAGATCACTGAAGCTTTCTTT. This codes for CASTRDREITEAFF. The whole variable domain, remainder taken from reference TRBV19 and TRBJ1-1, is DGGITQSPKYLFRKEGQNVTLSCEQNLNHDAMYWYRQDPGQGLRLIYYSQIVNDFQKGDIAEGYSVSREKKESFPLTVTSAQKNPTAFYLCASTRDREITEAFFGQGTRLTVV.

The V and J genes are TRBV27 and TRBJ2-5, with 8 bases aligning to TRBD2. Germline CDR1 and CDR2: MNHEY and SMNVEV (reference sequence). The CDR3 length is 14 residues. The V segment lost 7 bases and the J segment 7 bases; nucleotides outside the gene matches: 11. CDR3 nucleotide sequence: TGTGCCAGCAAACCTGACGGGAGGGAAGCGACCCAGTACTTC. Translated, it gives CASKPDGREATQYF.

The chain couples TRBV28 to TRBJ2-5, with D perhaps TRBD2 (5 bases). The CDR3 has 13 amino acids. The ends were cut back, 6 bases at V and 0 bases at J, with 8 bases in the middle. Looked up from germline, CDR1 is MDHEN and CDR2 is SYDVKM. The CDR3 DNA follows: TGTGCCAGCAGACGTAGCGACCAAGAGACCCAGTACTTC. This encodes CASRRSDQETQYF.

This clone was recorded only once. The genes are TRBV28 and TRBJ1-5; D is undetermined. This CDR3 is built from 14 residues. Germline loops: CDR1 MDHEN, CDR2 SYDVKM. Trimming left V 2 bases short and J 3 bases short, with 8 bases between. The CDR3 DNA follows: TGTGCCAGCAGTTTAGTAGGGTTCAATCAGCCCCAGCATTTT. Translated: CASSLVGFNQPQHF.

The V and J genes are TRBV7-8 and TRBJ2-5; D unclear. V was cut by 4 bases and J by 0 bases, with 18 bases left in between. Germline CDR1 SGHVS, CDR2 FQNEAQ. The CDR3 consists of 17 residues. CDR3 protein: CASSSSWAGPDQETQYF. CDR3 DNA sequence: TGTGCCAGCAGCTCCTCTTGGGCAGGCCCGGACCAAGAGACCCAGTACTTC. The whole variable domain, filled in from reference TRBV7-8 and TRBJ2-5, reads GAGVSQSPRYKVAKRGQDVALRCDPISGHVSLFWYQQALGQGPEFLTYFQNEAQLDKSGLPSDRFFAERPEGSVSTLKIQRTQQEDSAVYLCASSSSWAGPDQETQYFGPGTRLLVL.

The chain employs TRBV28 and TRBJ2-7, with D tentatively TRBD2 (7 bases). Trimming removed 8 bases at V and 2 bases at J, with 16 bases between. CDR3 size: 14 residues. The germline CDR1 and CDR2 sequences are MDHEN and SYDVKM. CDR3 loop: CASGGAGAPYEQYF. CDR3 nucleotides: TGTGCCAGCGGGGGGGCGGGGGCCCCCTACGAGCAGTACTTC.

V is TRBV19 and J is TRBJ2-1; D is perhaps TRBD2 (5 bases). V was shortened by 5 bases and J by 3 bases, with 8 bases between the two germline ends. This CDR3 region has 13 residues. Germline values: CDR1 LNHDA, CDR2 SQIVND (reference sequence). CDR3 nucleotide sequence: TGTGCCAGTAGTTCCCGGGACTACAATGAGCAGTTCTTC. Encoded protein: CASSSRDYNEQFF.

The gene calls are TRBV7-8 and TRBJ1-1, with a weak D call TRBD1 (5 bases). Trimming shortened V by 2 bases and J by 0 bases, and 7 bases separated the two germline ends. CDR1 is SGHVS, CDR2 FQNEAQ, per germline. The CDR3 spans 14 residues. The CDR3 region has the DNA TGTGCCAGCAGCTTATACAGGTTGAACACTGAAGCTTTCTTT. Its translation is CASSLYRLNTEAFF.

The V call is TRBV5-1, the J call TRBJ2-5; TRBD2 matches at 9 bases. There are 15 residues in the CDR3. Germline V gene data show CDR1 as SGHRS and CDR2 as YFSETQ. J lost 0 bases, V lost 5 bases, and 5 bases had no gene match. The CDR3 DNA is TGCGCCAGCAGTGCGACTAGCGGAGACCAAGAGACCCAGTACTTC. Amino acid sequence: CASSATSGDQETQYF.

This clone was seen just once. The chain is built from TRBV9 and TRBJ2-7; D remains unclear. Between the trimmed V and J ends, which lost 0 bases and 6 bases, there was a span of 10 bases. CDR3 length: 13 amino acids. Germline values: CDR1 SGDLS, CDR2 YYNGEE. This CDR3 is CASSVAPTREQYF. Written as DNA, the CDR3 is TGTGCCAGCAGCGTAGCCCCTACTCGCGAGCAGTACTTC.

This clone was recorded a few times. The chain employs TRBV6-5 and TRBJ1-1; unclear D gene. Trimming left V 5 bases short and J 7 bases short, with 11 bases between. This CDR3 is 12 amino acids long. CDR1 MNHEY and CDR2 SVGAGI come from the germline V gene. CDR3 in DNA: TGTGCCAGCAGTGAAGAGATAAGTGAAGCTTTCTTT. Translation gives CASSEEISEAFF.

V gene TRBV4-2 combines with J gene TRBJ2-6, with D hard to call. Germline V gene sequence: CDR1 LGHNA, CDR2 YNFKEQ. The V and J ends lost 0 bases and 0 bases respectively, with 6 bases between them. The CDR3 has 16 residues. The chain's CDR3 is CASSQDLGSGANVLTF. The CDR3 DNA is TGTGCCAGCAGCCAAGATCTGGGCTCTGGGGCCAACGTCCTGACTTTC.

The chain employs TRBV15 and TRBJ2-2; D is ambiguous. V shed 3 bases and J shed 1 base, with 6 bases lying between them. The CDR3 extends over 14 amino acids. Per the germline V gene, CDR1 is LNHNV and CDR2 is YYDKDF (reference sequence). The CDR3 region has the DNA TGTGCCACCAGCAGTAGATTGAACACCGGGGAGCTGTTTTTT. Amino acids: CATSSRLNTGELFF.

V is TRBV5-6 and J is TRBJ2-1; 9 nucleotides align to TRBD1. CDR3 length equals 13 residues. V lost 2 bases and J lost 7; bases outside the gene matches: 1. Germline V gives CDR1 SGHDT, CDR2 YYEEEE. CDR3 DNA: TGTGCCAGCAGCTTCGGGACAGGGAATGAGCAGTTCTTC. Amino acid sequence: CASSFGTGNEQFF.

The rearrangement uses TRBV4-1 and TRBJ2-1; 12 bases map to TRBD1. V trimming: 6 bases; J trimming: 5 bases; junction bases outside the gene matches: 5. The CDR3 spans 15 residues. The germline V gene has CDR1 MGHRA and CDR2 YSYEKL. CDR3 DNA: TGCGCCAGCAGGGGGACAGGGGGCTGGAACAATGAGCAGTTCTTC. It codes for CASRGTGGWNNEQFF.

This clone showed up just once. V gene TRBV10-1 combines with J gene TRBJ2-1; 8 bases match TRBD2. With V trimmed by 0 bases and J by 8 bases, 9 bases remained unmatched. CDR3 length equals 16 residues. Looked up from germline, CDR1 is WNHNN and CDR2 is SYGVQD (reference sequence). For the CDR3, the DNA is TGCGCCAGCAGTGAGTCGCTAGCGGGTCGCCGGGATGAGCAGTTCTTC. Protein sequence: CASSESLAGRRDEQFF.